This paragraph covers one T cell receptor beta chain sequence. Random hexamers primed reverse transcription of about 0.45 to 1 ug RNA. By means of immunoSEQ multiplex PCR, TCR beta CDR3 spanning 54 Vbeta and 13 Jbeta underwent amplification. MiXCR was run by TCRdb on the immunoSEQ multiplex PCR reads, yielding one entry per CDR3 protein. Among 120,000 or so distinct CDR3 sequences listed, more than 90% were seen once. This record comes from a study of CD8 T cells in Susac syndrome. The CDR3 totals 15 residues. After removal of 8 bases from V and 4 bases from J, the junction contained 12 bases not matched to a gene. The germline CDR1 and CDR2 sequences are SEHNR and FQNEAQ (reference sequence). TEMRA cells were enriched by FACS, while CD8+ and CD4+ T cells were obtained through a negative isolation that was performed magnetically.

The material sequenced was CD4+ T cells from PBMCs. The TCR comes from a human donor in good health. The V and J genes are TRBV7-9 and TRBJ2-5; the match to TRBD2 covers 8 bases. The CDR3 DNA sequence: TGTGCCAGCGGGTCGGGGACTAGACAAGGAGAGACCCAGTACTTC. It codes for CASGSGTRQGETQYF.